These T cell receptor beta chains were read from a single sample in a study of blood T cell repertoires in COVID-19. Profiling relied on immunoSEQ multiplex PCR, and the TCRdb table lists in-frame clones only, not all of them. The table has some 290,000 clones, roughly nine tenths seen once. Sequenced sample: peripheral blood. The source is a woman between 25 and 40 years old with COVID-19, enrolled during active disease. The CDR3 runs from the conserved cysteine through the conserved F or W. Where a row states a size, it is once, few, many or the class of an expanded clone; other rows omit it.

size: -
J: TRBJ2-1
V: TRBV9
CDR3: CASSVRLLWASGDNEQFF

size: -
J: TRBJ2-5
V: TRBV3-1/TRBV3-2
CDR3: CASSPTGLETQYF

size: -
J: TRBJ1-3
V: TRBV28
CDR3: CASSHGTLTGNTIYF

size: -
J: TRBJ1-1
V: TRBV6-5
CDR3: CASIPPGQGNTEAFF

size: -
J: TRBJ2-7
V: TRBV19
CDR3: CASSLTGGLYEQYF

size: -
J: TRBJ1-1
V: TRBV5-1
CDR3: CASSFQGAGVRTEAFF

size: -
J: TRBJ2-7
V: TRBV24-1
CDR3: CATTGQGAIWQYF

size: once
J: TRBJ1-1
V: TRBV23-1
CDR3: CASGQFEAFF

size: few
J: TRBJ2-5
V: TRBV27
CDR3: CASSSLQGVEETQYF

size: -
J: TRBJ2-7
V: TRBV19
CDR3: CASSINPYRGQAYEQYF

size: -
J: TRBJ2-1
V: TRBV7-7
CDR3: CASSQGASFGNEQFF

size: -
J: TRBJ1-3
V: TRBV5-5
CDR3: CASSLPQGAIGNTIYF

size: -
J: TRBJ2-1
V: TRBV10-3
CDR3: CAISETAASYNEQFF

size: -
J: TRBJ1-5
V: TRBV30
CDR3: CAWSPQGSQPQHF

size: -
J: TRBJ1-1
V: TRBV5-4
CDR3: CASSLTGPWAFF

size: -
J: TRBJ1-6
V: TRBV18
CDR3: CASSNGRESPLHF

size: -
J: TRBJ2-5
V: TRBV5-6
CDR3: CASSHPDRLNGETQYF

size: -
J: TRBJ2-2
V: TRBV9
CDR3: CASTPQDRGSTGELFF

size: -
J: TRBJ2-3
V: TRBV5-1
CDR3: CASGHRGVEKDTQYF

size: -
J: TRBJ2-5
V: TRBV5-1
CDR3: CASSFWGSGEQETQYF

size: -
J: TRBJ2-2
V: TRBV6-2/TRBV6-3
CDR3: CASSYFTGSGELFF

size: -
J: TRBJ1-5
V: TRBV7-5
CDR3: CVRTINQPQHF

size: once
J: TRBJ1-1
V: TRBV6-6
CDR3: CASSYGRENTEAFF

size: once
J: TRBJ2-7
V: TRBV27
CDR3: CASSLNADGEQYF

size: -
J: TRBJ1-1
V: TRBV11-2
CDR3: CASSLTGTSGGAFF

size: -
J: TRBJ1-2
V: TRBV5-6
CDR3: CASSSTGNYGYTF

size: -
J: TRBJ2-7
V: TRBV27
CDR3: CASSETGTYEQYF